Listed below are T cell receptor beta chains from one sample, sequenced in a study of blood T cell repertoires in COVID-19. Sequencing used immunoSEQ multiplex PCR; TCRdb keeps in-frame clones, though not all of them. The profile shows fewer than 350,000 clones, approximately 87% of them singletons. Sequencing was performed on peripheral blood. These receptor sequences come from a woman between 25 and 40 years old with COVID-19, enrolled during active disease. The CDR3 runs from the conserved cysteine through the conserved F or W. D genes are given only for firm matches.

cdr3_aa: CASSRGQQSHYEQYF
d_call: .
v_call: TRBV5-6

cdr3_aa: CASSQRLPPWCEQYF
d_call: .
v_call: TRBV23-1

cdr3_aa: CASSFDTKDYNEQFF
d_call: .
v_call: TRBV5-5

cdr3_aa: CASSPSFPRAGANVLTF
d_call: .
v_call: TRBV3-1/TRBV3-2

cdr3_aa: CASSFAVFGQGKNRNTIYF
d_call: TRBD1
v_call: TRBV7-9

cdr3_aa: CASSLFDRGAFF
d_call: TRBD1
v_call: TRBV28

cdr3_aa: CSASSRDRGHYNEQFF
d_call: TRBD1
v_call: TRBV20-1

cdr3_aa: CASSFGGSYNEQFF
d_call: .
v_call: TRBV5-8

cdr3_aa: CASTRGGDTEAFF
d_call: .
v_call: TRBV28

cdr3_aa: CASSAQGLVGPLHF
d_call: .
v_call: TRBV6-8

cdr3_aa: CASRRQGYTQYF
d_call: .
v_call: TRBV27

cdr3_aa: CASSIWGTYSGNTIYF
d_call: .
v_call: TRBV19

cdr3_aa: CASSQNVPRLVSYEQYF
d_call: .
v_call: TRBV6-2/TRBV6-3

cdr3_aa: CASSQGDREAGELFF
d_call: TRBD1
v_call: TRBV3-1/TRBV3-2

cdr3_aa: CASKSGGAYGELFF
d_call: TRBD2
v_call: TRBV6-5